The text below deals with one T cell receptor (beta chain). The data were obtained in a study of blood T cell repertoires in COVID-19. About the research overall: The United States, Italy and Spain provided the acute and convalescent COVID-19 samples. PBMCs, B-cell-depleted T cells, or T cells were the source of the cDNA or gDNA that made up the material.

A Seattle source enrolled patients during active infection and followed them longitudinally. In the study's own analysis: Scientists estimated how many nucleated cells there were by amplifying reference gene primers. The assay was immunoSEQ multiplex PCR, and TCRdb's table has in-frame clones only and misses some. V, J and clone size derive from that table, while D and trimming were established from the DNA sequence. The table has around 300,000 clones, more than 85% seen once; the top ten hold 2% to 2.5%. The material sequenced was peripheral blood. This receptor was identified in a woman in her twenties or thirties with COVID-19, enrolled during active disease.

CDR3 sequence (DNA): TGTGCCAGCAGTTTAGCTACAGGGGCGAGCTCCTACAATGAGCAGTTCTTC. The encoded protein is CASSLATGASSYNEQFF. V and J are TRBV28 and TRBJ2-1; 7 bases agree with TRBD1. The junction had 7 bases not matched to a gene; V was cut back by 2 bases and J by 0 bases. The CDR3 consists of 17 residues. Germline CDR1 reads MDHEN; CDR2 reads SYDVKM.